A selection of T cell receptor beta chains follows, all from one sample in a study of radiotherapy plus CTLA-4 blockade in lung cancer. TCRdb's copy holds only in-frame clones and misses some; the assay was immunoSEQ multiplex PCR. The table includes about 45,000 clones, roughly 67% detected once. The sequencing used peripheral blood, collected from a patient treated with radiotherapy plus ipilimumab. The receptors shown here come from a human donor with non-small cell lung cancer who had a partial response to radiotherapy plus ipilimumab. Both conserved end residues are part of each CDR3. D genes are given only for firm matches. The size field is filled for only some rows; it gives once, few, many or a size class.

size | length | D | J | V | DNA | CDR3
NA | 15 | NA | TRBJ1-6 | TRBV18 | TGTGCCAGCTCACCATCACGGGACAATAATTCACCCCTCCACTTT | CASSPSRDNNSPLHF
NA | 13 | TRBD1 | TRBJ1-1 | TRBV13 | TGTGCCAGCAGCTTAGGACAGGGGGCGCGTGCTTTCTTT | CASSLGQGARAFF
once | 14 | TRBD1 | TRBJ1-1 | TRBV5-1 | TGCGCCAGCAGCGGGACAGGGCGGGACACTGAAGCTTTCTTT | CASSGTGRDTEAFF
once | 16 | TRBD1 | TRBJ1-2 | TRBV7-9 | TGTGCCAGCAGCTTAGCCGGACAGGCCGGGGTCTATGGCTACACCTTC | CASSLAGQAGVYGYTF
once | 16 | TRBD1 | TRBJ2-5 | TRBV7-2 | TGTGCCAGCAGCGATTACAGGGGGCAGAGACAAGAGACCCAGTACTTC | CASSDYRGQRQETQYF
few | 13 | TRBD1 | TRBJ1-4 | TRBV10-2 | TGCGCCAGCTTGGGACAGGCTAATGAAAAACTGTTTTTT | CASLGQANEKLFF
NA | 16 | TRBD1 | TRBJ1-2 | TRBV27 | TGTGCCAGCAGTCCGGGGACAGCCTTAGCTAACTATGGCTACACCTTC | CASSPGTALANYGYTF
NA | 16 | TRBD1 | TRBJ1-1 | TRBV6-6 | TGTGCCAGCAGTCCCGGGACAGGTCCCTCGAACACTGAAGCTTTCTTT | CASSPGTGPSNTEAFF
NA | 16 | TRBD2 | TRBJ2-5 | TRBV11-2 | TGTGCCAGCAGCCAGGGGTCTAGCGGGATCTATGAGACCCAGTACTTC | CASSQGSSGIYETQYF
few | 14 | NA | TRBJ1-1 | TRBV19 | TGTGCCAGTACCGTCCCGGGAAGAGGGACTGAAGCTTTCTTT | CASTVPGRGTEAFF
once | 18 | NA | TRBJ1-1 | TRBV5-5 | TGTGCCAGCAGCCGCCGGGACATAGTGGAGATGGGTGCGACTGAAGCTTTCTTT | CASSRRDIVEMGATEAFF
few | 15 | NA | TRBJ2-5 | TRBV5-6 | TGTGCCAGCAGCAGGTGGGACAATGCTCAAGAGACCCAGTACTTC | CASSRWDNAQETQYF
few | 13 | NA | TRBJ1-5 | TRBV7-2 | TGTGCCACCGACCGGGACTCGAATCAGCCCCAGCATTTT | CATDRDSNQPQHF
NA | 13 | NA | TRBJ2-2 | TRBV29-1 | TGCAGCGTTGAACGCAGGGCGTCCGGGGAGCTGTTTTTT | CSVERRASGELFF
few | 19 | TRBD2 | TRBJ2-6 | TRBV7-2 | TGTGCCAGCACCGTTAGAAGGACTAGCGGGCTCTCTGGGGCCAACGTCCTGACTTTC | CASTVRRTSGLSGANVLTF
NA | 14 | NA | TRBJ1-2 | TRBV6-5 | TGTGCCAGCAGTTACGGCCAGGGAACCTATGGCTACACCTTC | CASSYGQGTYGYTF
NA | 13 | NA | TRBJ1-5 | TRBV29-1 | TGCAGCGTTCGGGAGCAAAGCAATCAGCCCCAGCATTTT | CSVREQSNQPQHF
NA | 11 | NA | TRBJ2-3 | TRBV11-1 | TGTGCCAGCACCCTCGGGGATACGCAGTATTTT | CASTLGDTQYF
NA | 16 | NA | TRBJ1-5 | TRBV19 | TGTGCCAGTGCCCCCCACTCAGGGGATCCCAACCAGCCCCAGCATTTT | CASAPHSGDPNQPQHF
NA | 16 | NA | TRBJ1-4 | TRBV5-1 | TGCGCCAGCAGGCCTTCTCAGGGTGCAACTAATGAAAAACTGTTTTTT | CASRPSQGATNEKLFF
NA | 14 | NA | TRBJ2-1 | TRBV12-5 | TGTGCTAGTGGTTTGAGCCTAGCGAACAATGAGCAGTTCTTC | CASGLSLANNEQFF
NA | 12 | NA | TRBJ1-1 | TRBV15 | TGTGCCACCAGTCCCTACAGATCATCGGCTTTCTTT | CATSPYRSSAFF
NA | 14 | TRBD2 | TRBJ2-3 | TRBV29-1 | TGCAGAGTCGGGACTAGCGGGGCCACAGATACGCAGTATTTT | CRVGTSGATDTQYF
NA | 15 | NA | TRBJ2-7 | TRBV29-1 | TGCAGCGCCTATTCCCCCGACAGGATCCCCTACGAGCAGTACTTC | CSAYSPDRIPYEQYF
once | 14 | NA | TRBJ2-2 | TRBV5-4 | TGTGCCAGCAGCTTACTAGTCAGTACCGGGGAGCTGTTTTTT | CASSLLVSTGELFF
NA | 14 | NA | TRBJ2-3 | TRBV9 | TGTGCCAGCAGCCAGATCGGCAGGGGAGATACGCAGTATTTT | CASSQIGRGDTQYF
NA | 12 | TRBD2 | TRBJ2-7 | TRBV30 | TGTGCCTGGAGTGGGGGGGGAGGCGAGCAGTACTTC | CAWSGGGGEQYF
NA | 13 | NA | TRBJ1-1 | TRBV11-1 | TGTGCCAGCAACGGAGACTGGGACACTGAAGCTTTCTTT | CASNGDWDTEAFF
NA | 13 | TRBD1 | TRBJ2-1 | TRBV19 | TGTGCCAGTAGTATTAGGTTGGGACAGGAACAGTTCTTC | CASSIRLGQEQFF
NA | 11 | NA | TRBJ2-7 | TRBV7-2 | TGTGCCAGCAGCCACGGGGGCGAGCAGTACTTC | CASSHGGEQYF
NA | 15 | TRBD1 | TRBJ1-1 | TRBV27 | TGTGCCAGCAGTCGACTACAGGGGATAAACACTGAAGCTTTCTTT | CASSRLQGINTEAFF
few | 14 | NA | TRBJ2-2 | TRBV19 | TGTGCCAGTAGTACCTATTCGAACACCGGGGAGCTGTTTTTT | CASSTYSNTGELFF
NA | 19 | TRBD1 | TRBJ1-3 | TRBV5-1 | TGCGCCAGCAGCTTGGTTGGGACAGGGGGCGGTCGGTCCGGAAACACCATATATTTT | CASSLVGTGGGRSGNTIYF
NA | 14 | NA | TRBJ2-3 | TRBV7-3 | TGTGCCAGCAGCTACAGGGCCGGCACAGATACGCAGTATTTT | CASSYRAGTDTQYF
many | 13 | NA | TRBJ2-7 | TRBV5-1 | TGCGCCAGCAGCTGGGACAAGTCCTACGAGCAGTACTTC | CASSWDKSYEQYF
NA | 14 | TRBD1 | TRBJ2-2 | TRBV9 | TGTGCCAGTCGGACAGGGGGGGACACCGGGGAGCTGTTTTTT | CASRTGGDTGELFF
NA | 17 | TRBD2 | TRBJ2-2 | TRBV7-2 | TGTGCCAGCAGCTCAACTAGCGGGGGAGCCAACACCGGGGAGCTGTTTTTT | CASSSTSGGANTGELFF
NA | 13 | TRBD1 | TRBJ1-1 | TRBV7-9 | TGTGCCAGCCGACAGGGTTTGAACACTGAAGCTTTCTTT | CASRQGLNTEAFF
NA | 18 | TRBD2 | TRBJ2-6 | TRBV28 | TGTGCCAGCAGCACCCTAGCGGGGGGAGGCTCTGGGGCCAACGTCCTGACTTTC | CASSTLAGGGSGANVLTF
NA | 14 | NA | TRBJ2-7 | TRBV5-6 | TGTGCCAGCAGCTTCCCGGGTATAGCCTACGAGCAGTACTTC | CASSFPGIAYEQYF
NA | 16 | NA | TRBJ1-5 | TRBV7-8 | TGTGCCAGCAGCTTGGCAACAGGGTTCAACAATCAGCCCCAGCATTTT | CASSLATGFNNQPQHF
few | 14 | NA | TRBJ2-3 | TRBV5-4 | TGTGCCAGCAGCTTGAGGGGCAACACAGATACGCAGTATTTT | CASSLRGNTDTQYF
NA | 18 | NA | TRBJ1-3 | TRBV9 | TGTGCCAGCAGCGCAGCTCCCCTGGCAGGCGTCTCTGGAAACACCATATATTTT | CASSAAPLAGVSGNTIYF
NA | 15 | TRBD2 | TRBJ2-1 | TRBV6-5 | TGTGCCAGCAGTTACTCGTCGGGAGGCACTATCAAGGTGTTCTTC | CASSYSSGGTIKVFF
few | 11 | NA | TRBJ1-2 | TRBV27 | TGTGCCAGCAGGGACTCTCGTGGCTACACCTTC | CASRDSRGYTF
few | 19 | TRBD1 | TRBJ2-2 | TRBV14 | TGTGCCAGCAGCCAAGATTGGGGACAGCCGCAACTCAACACCGGGGAGCTGTTTTTT | CASSQDWGQPQLNTGELFF
NA | 17 | TRBD2 | TRBJ2-2 | TRBV4-2 | TGTGCCAGCAGCCGGATCACTAGCGGGGGGGTCACCGGGGAGCTGTTTTTT | CASSRITSGGVTGELFF
NA | 17 | TRBD1 | TRBJ1-2 | TRBV5-4 | TGTGCCAGCAGCTTGGAGGGACAGGGGGCCTCTAACTATGGCTACACCTTC | CASSLEGQGASNYGYTF
NA | 15 | NA | TRBJ2-4 | TRBV19 | TGTGCCACCTCTCAGGGGCCATTAGCCAAAAACATTCAGTACTTC | CATSQGPLAKNIQYF
NA | 14 | NA | TRBJ2-7 | TRBV6-6 | TGTGCCAGCAGTTACGGGGCAAACTCCTACGAGCAGTACTTC | CASSYGANSYEQYF
NA | 13 | NA | TRBJ1-4 | TRBV5-6 | TGTGCCAGCAGCTTGAGGGGGTTTGAAAAACTGTTTTTT | CASSLRGFEKLFF
few | 16 | NA | TRBJ2-1 | TRBV11-2 | TGTGCCAGCAGCTTAGATTTAGGGGTAGTCGCGAATGAGCAGTTCTTC | CASSLDLGVVANEQFF